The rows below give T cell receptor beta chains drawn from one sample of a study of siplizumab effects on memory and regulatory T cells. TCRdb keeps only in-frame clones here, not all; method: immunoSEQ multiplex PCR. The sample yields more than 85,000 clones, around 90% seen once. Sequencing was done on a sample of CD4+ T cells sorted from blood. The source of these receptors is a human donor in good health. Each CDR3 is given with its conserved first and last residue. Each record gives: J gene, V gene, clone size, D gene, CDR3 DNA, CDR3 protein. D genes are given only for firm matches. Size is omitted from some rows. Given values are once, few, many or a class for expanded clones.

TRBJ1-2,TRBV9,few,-,TGTGCCAGCAGCGACGGGACACTCCTTGGCGGCTATGGCTACACCTTC,CASSDGTLLGGYGYTF
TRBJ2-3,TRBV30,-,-,TGTGCCTGGAGTATGACTTACTCCACAGATACGCAGTATTTT,CAWSMTYSTDTQYF
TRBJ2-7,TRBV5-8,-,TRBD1,TGTGCCAGCAGGACGACGACAGGGACCTACGAGCAGTACTTC,CASRTTTGTYEQYF
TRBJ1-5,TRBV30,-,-,TGTGCCTGGAGTGCCGTGACGGCGGGCAATCAGCCCCAGCATTTT,CAWSAVTAGNQPQHF
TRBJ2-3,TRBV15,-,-,TGTGCCACCAGCGCCGGGACATTGGGCACAGATACGCAGTATTTT,CATSAGTLGTDTQYF
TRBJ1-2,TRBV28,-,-,TGTGCCAGCAGTTTGGTGGGGGCAGGTGGCTACACCTTC,CASSLVGAGGYTF
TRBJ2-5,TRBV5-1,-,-,TGCGCCAGCAGCTTCTTTACCTTCGATACCCAGTACTTC,CASSFFTFDTQYF
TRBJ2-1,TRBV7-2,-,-,TGTGCCAGCAGCTTATCGTGGGAGTGGTACAATGAGCAGTTCTTC,CASSLSWEWYNEQFF
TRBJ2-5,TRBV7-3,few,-,TGTGCCAGCAGCTTAGGGACCGGGGAGACCCAGTACTTC,CASSLGTGETQYF
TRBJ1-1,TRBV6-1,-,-,TGTGCCAGCAGTGTGGGACGGAGGAACACTGAAGCTTTCTTT,CASSVGRRNTEAFF
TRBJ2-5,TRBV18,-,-,TGTGCCAGCTCACCACCCGGGCCCAGGGAGACCCAGTACTTC,CASSPPGPRETQYF
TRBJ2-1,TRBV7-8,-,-,TGTGCCAGCAGCTTAGAGACGGCGACTTACAATGAGCAGTTCTTC,CASSLETATYNEQFF
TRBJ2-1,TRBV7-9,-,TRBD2,TGTGCCAGCAGCCCGCGTCGTGGCCTAGCGGGTACCCACAATGAGCAGTTCTTC,CASSPRRGLAGTHNEQFF
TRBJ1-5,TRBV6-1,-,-,TGTGCCAGCAGTGACCGGGATGTGACGGCCCAGCATTTT,CASSDRDVTAQHF
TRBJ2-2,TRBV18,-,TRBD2,TGTGCCAGCTCAAGATCTGCGGGAGGAGGTTACACCGGGGAGCTGTTTTTT,CASSRSAGGGYTGELFF
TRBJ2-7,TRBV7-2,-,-,TGTGCCAGCAGCTTAGGAGGGGGAGGGGGCTCCTACGAGCAGTACTTC,CASSLGGGGGSYEQYF
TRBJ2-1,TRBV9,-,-,TGTGCCAGCAGCGTAGAGGCAGGGCAGAGGAATGAGCAGTTCTTC,CASSVEAGQRNEQFF
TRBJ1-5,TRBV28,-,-,TGTGCCAGCAGTTTTTACAGGGCATCTCAGCCCCAGCATTTT,CASSFYRASQPQHF
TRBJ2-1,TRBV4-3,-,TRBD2,TGCGCCAGCAGCCAAGAGGCTAGCGGGAGTTACAATGAGCAGTTCTTC,CASSQEASGSYNEQFF
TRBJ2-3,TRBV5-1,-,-,TGCGCCAGCAGCCCCTTAGCGGCTAGCACAGATACGCAGTATTTT,CASSPLAASTDTQYF
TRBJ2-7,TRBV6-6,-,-,TGTGCCAGCAGTGGGCCCGGGGATCCGCAGTACTTC,CASSGPGDPQYF
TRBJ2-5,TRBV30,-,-,TGTGCCTGGGCCGGGCCGGTTGGGACCCAGTACTTC,CAWAGPVGTQYF
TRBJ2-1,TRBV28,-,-,TGTGCCAGCTTTTCTAAGGGGTTCTCCTACAATGAGCAGTTCTTC,CASFSKGFSYNEQFF
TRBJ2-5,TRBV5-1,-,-,TGCGCCAGCAGCTTGGCCCCAGGGGAGGGAGAGACCCAGTACTTC,CASSLAPGEGETQYF
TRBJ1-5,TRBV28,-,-,TGTGCCACCCTACCCTCGTCTGGGGAGCTAGATCAGCCCCAGCATTTT,CATLPSSGELDQPQHF
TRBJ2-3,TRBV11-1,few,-,TGTGCCAGCAGCGCTGACAGGCTGTGGGGGGATACGCAGTATTTT,CASSADRLWGDTQYF
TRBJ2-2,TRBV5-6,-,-,TGTGCCAGCAGCTTGTTTCTAACAGGGCGCACCGGGGAGCTGTTTTTT,CASSLFLTGRTGELFF
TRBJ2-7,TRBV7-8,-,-,TGTGCCAGCAGCCTTTCAGGGGACTCCTACGAGCAGTACTTC,CASSLSGDSYEQYF
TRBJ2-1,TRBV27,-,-,TGTGCCAGCAGTCCCCGGATATCCCAAAACAATGAGCAGTTCTTC,CASSPRISQNNEQFF
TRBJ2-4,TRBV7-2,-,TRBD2,TGTGCCAGCAGATCTCACCGGGAGGGGAACATTCAGTACTTC,CASRSHREGNIQYF
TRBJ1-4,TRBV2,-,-,TGTGCCGGCGGACGGGAAAGGGATGAAAAACTGTTTTTT,CAGGRERDEKLFF
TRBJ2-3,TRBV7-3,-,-,TGTGCCAGCAGCTCCGCAGTGGCAGATACGCAGTATTTT,CASSSAVADTQYF
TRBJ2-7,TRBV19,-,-,TGTGCCAGTAGTATTTCGGGGGGCGGACAGAGCTCCTACGAGCAGTACTTC,CASSISGGGQSSYEQYF
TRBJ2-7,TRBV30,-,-,TGTGCCTGGGCCCCACGGCCTTACGAGCAGTACTTC,CAWAPRPYEQYF
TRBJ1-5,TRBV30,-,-,TGTGCCTGGAGTGGCACTAATCAGCCCCAGCATTTT,CAWSGTNQPQHF